What follows describes a single TCR beta chain. Its matching antigen is unknown. Researchers ran the PCR with 60 Vbeta and 13 Jbeta primers. This table comes from immunoSEQ multiplex PCR, and its TCRdb copy is limited to in-frame clones, with some not included. This table holds 60,000 to 80,000 clones, 60% to 65% found once. This record comes from a study of cytomegalovirus exposure and HLA in healthy donors. The V gene lost 3 bases and the J gene lost 3 bases, with 10 bases spanning the gap. CDR3 size: 13 residues. Germline loops: CDR1 SGHTS, CDR2 YDEGEE. The study's findings and limits: Associated with cytomegalovirus, according to the listing, were 150 to 200 TCR beta chains. Published work reported that the classifier diagnosed cytomegalovirus status with high specificity and sensitivity. In a later analysis, TCR beta V- and J-gene trimming showed a link to a missense DCLRE1C variant. While the bulk of TCR sequences proved rare, some public TCRs turned up in many donors.

The receptor was derived from a man aged 25-45 years in good health and CMV-seronegative. The V call is TRBV5-8, the J call TRBJ2-7; D gene unclear. Sequencing used PBMCs. CDR3 bases: TGTGCCAGCAGCTCTTATGCGGTCTACGAGCAGTACTTC. It yields the protein CASSSYAVYEQYF.